A single sample is the source of the 21 T cell receptor beta chains below, sequenced in a study of patients and donors after allogeneic stem cell transplantation. TCRdb reanalysed the RT-PCR reads using MiXCR and keeps one entry per CDR3 protein. The sample yields 400,000 to 500,000 distinct CDR3 sequences, roughly 17% seen once. The sequenced sample was blood, either unsorted or a sorted T cell fraction (not recorded which). The source is a human donor who was either an allogeneic HSCT recipient or a stem cell or donor lymphocyte infusion donor (not recorded which). It is not recorded whose cells these are; they may come from a transplant donor.

The genes are TRBV15 and TRBJ1-1; 7 bases match TRBD1. V was pared by 2 bases and J by 7 bases, with 4 bases of the junction left unmatched. This CDR3 spans 13 amino acids. Germline CDR1 reads LNHNV; CDR2 reads YYDKDF (reference sequence). The CDR3 coding sequence is TGTGCCACCAGCAGACTTTACAGGGGTGAAGCTTTCTTT. Residues: CATSRLYRGEAFF.

V and J are TRBV2 and TRBJ1-1; no firm D call. Germline V gives CDR1 SNHLY, CDR2 FYNNEI. The CDR3 is 12 residues long. The V end lost 4 bases, the J end lost 10 bases, and 13 bases lay between the germline ends. The CDR3 sequence is CASSAGLQVAFF. The CDR3 DNA reads as TGTGCCAGCAGTGCGGGGTTGCAAGTAGCTTTCTTT. The whole variable domain, remainder taken from reference TRBV2 and TRBJ1-1, is EPEVTQTPSHQVTQMGQEVILRCVPISNHLYFYWYRQILGQKVEFLVSFYNNEISEKSEIFDDQFSVERPDGSNFTLKIRSTKLEDSAMYFCASSAGLQVAFFGQGTRLTVV.

V usage is TRBV2 and J usage is TRBJ1-5, with TRBD1 matching 7 bases. CDR3 length: 14 amino acids. The germline V gene encodes CDR1 SNHLY and CDR2 FYNNEI. Germline trimming cut 3 bases from V and 4 bases from J; bases unmatched to any gene: 3. The CDR3 bases are TGTGCCAGCAGTGATAAGGGACAGAATCAGCCCCAGCATTTT. Protein product: CASSDKGQNQPQHF.

There are a few counts of this clonotype. The CDR3 protein is CASSQRTGADTQYF. DNA for the CDR3: TGTGCCAGCAGCCAACGAACGGGGGCAGATACGCAGTATTTT. This chain joins TRBV3-1 and TRBJ2-3, with D possibly being TRBD2 (6 bases). Deletions cut 2 bases from V and 4 bases from J, with 10 bases between. CDR3 length: 14 amino acids. Germline CDR1 reads LGHDT; CDR2 reads YNNKEL (reference sequence).

This clonotype was detected a few times. The chain links TRBV11-2 to TRBJ2-1; the match to TRBD2 covers 13 bases. Germline-derived CDR1 and CDR2 are SGHAT and FQNNGV. The CDR3 is 19 residues long. With V trimmed by 6 bases and J by 1 base, 12 bases remained unmatched. The CDR3 bases are TGTGCCAGCAGTCCCGCCCCCGGGACTAGCGGGGTTTCCTACAATGAGCAGTTCTTC. Encoded protein: CASSPAPGTSGVSYNEQFF.

This chain connects TRBV7-9 to TRBJ2-3, with D possibly being TRBD1 (7 bases). The CDR3 length is 14 residues. CDR1 SEHNR and CDR2 FQNEAQ come from the germline V gene (reference sequence). The germline V and J ends were trimmed by 6 bases and 1 base, with 11 bases remaining between them. The DNA for the CDR3 is TGTGCCAGCAGACGCGGGACAGGCACAGATACGCAGTATTTT. Translating it yields CASRRGTGTDTQYF.

Note on this clonotype: An end of the junction differs from the germline gene, which may be a read error. The V call is TRBV12-3 or TRBV12-4, the J call TRBJ1-1; D not resolved. This CDR3 has 12 amino acids. CDR3 residues: CASRSENTKAFF. The CDR3 DNA is TGTGCCAGCAGATCAGAGAACACTAAAGCTTTCTTT.

The chain combines TRBV5-6 with TRBJ2-2, with 7 bases aligning to TRBD1. The CDR3 totals 15 residues. The germline V gene has CDR1 SGHDT and CDR2 YYEEEE. Losses at the gene ends were 2 bases for V and 1 base for J; bases not matched to a gene: 2. CDR3 sequence reads: CASSFPGGNTGELFF. The CDR3 DNA follows: TGTGCCAGCAGCTTTCCAGGGGGGAACACCGGGGAGCTGTTTTTT.

The chain recombines TRBV6-5 with TRBJ2-7; the D gene is possibly TRBD1 (6 bases). Trimming left V 6 bases short and J 5 bases short, with 8 bases between. This CDR3 has 11 amino acids. Germline assignment: CDR1 MNHEY and CDR2 SVGAGI. The DNA for the CDR3 is TGTGCCAGCAGAAACAGGGACGAGCAGTACTTC. Protein sequence: CASRNRDEQYF.

This clonotype was recorded a few times. V and J are TRBV7-8 and TRBJ1-4, with a possible D match to TRBD1 (5 bases). Germline CDR1 reads SGHVS; CDR2 reads FQNEAQ. Trimming removed 0 bases from V and 8 bases from J, with 13 bases in between. The CDR3 spans 15 residues. Written as DNA, the CDR3 is TGTGCCAGCAGCTTAGCTGACGGTTGGGGCGAAAAACTGTTTTTT. Translating it yields CASSLADGWGEKLFF.

In its sample, this clonotype was seen a few times. The chain carries TRBV7-8 and TRBJ2-7, with D possibly being TRBD1 (6 bases). V was shortened by 0 bases and J by 3 bases, with 12 bases between the two germline ends. The germline V gene encodes CDR1 SGHVS and CDR2 FQNEAQ. This CDR3 is 15 amino acids long. CDR3 sequence reads: CASSLALRQDYEQYF. The CDR3 DNA is TGTGCCAGCAGCTTAGCCCTGCGACAGGACTACGAGCAGTACTTC.

This clonotype was detected a few times. The chain uses TRBV3-1 and TRBJ2-1; 10 bases map to TRBD1. J was trimmed by 7 bases and V by 4 bases; bases with no gene match: 13. Germline V lookup: CDR1 LGHDT, CDR2 YNNKEL (reference sequence). This CDR3 spans 17 amino acids. The CDR3 is CASSRATGTGVKNEQFF. In DNA form, the CDR3 reads TGTGCCAGCAGCCGAGCTACCGGGACAGGGGTGAAAAATGAGCAGTTCTTC.

This clonotype has just one count. The chain employs TRBV6-4 and TRBJ2-3; weak D call: TRBD1 (5 bases). Trimming removed 0 bases at V and 10 bases at J, with 5 bases between. This CDR3 has 11 residues. Looked up from germline, CDR1 is MRHNA and CDR2 is SNTAGT. The CDR3 DNA reads as TGTGCCAGCAGTGACTCCAGGGCGCAGTATTTT. Protein: CASSDSRAQYF.

This clonotype was seen at least ten times. This chain uses TRBV4-3 with TRBJ1-1; no reliable D call. Per germline, CDR1 LGHNA and CDR2 YSLEER. Trimming left V 4 bases short and J 5 bases short, with 14 bases between. The CDR3 consists of 14 residues. CDR3 DNA sequence: TGCGCCAGCAGCCCTCTTTCTGCTGGGACTGAAGCTTTCTTT. This sequence encodes CASSPLSAGTEAFF.

This clonotype was observed many times. The rearrangement links TRBV20-1 to TRBJ2-1, with 14 positions matching TRBD2. The germline gives CDR1 DFQATT, CDR2 SNEGSKA (reference sequence). CDR3 length: 14 residues. The V gene end was trimmed by 5 bases and the J gene end by 6 bases; junction bases not matched to a gene: 3. In nucleotides, the CDR3 is TGCAGTGCTTCCGGGACTAGCGGGAGCAATGAGCAGTTCTTC. This encodes CSASGTSGSNEQFF.

This clonotype was counted at least ten times. The J gene is TRBJ1-5, the V gene TRBV10-3; 7 nucleotides line up with TRBD1. The CDR3 totals 12 residues. J was trimmed by 7 bases and V by 4 bases; bases with no gene match: 1. Germline V gives CDR1 ENHRY, CDR2 SYGVKD. The CDR3 here is CAISGQGQPQHF. As DNA, the CDR3 is TGTGCCATCAGTGGACAGGGACAGCCCCAGCATTTT.

A few counts support this clonotype. The rearrangement links TRBV7-3 to TRBJ2-1, with no clear D. Per the germline V gene, CDR1 is SGHTA and CDR2 is FQGTGA. V was trimmed by 5 bases and J by 0 bases, leaving 17 bases between them. The CDR3 length is 17 residues. The CDR3 loop is CASSKGPIGGSYNEQFF. As DNA, the CDR3 is TGTGCCAGCAGCAAAGGACCTATAGGTGGCTCCTACAATGAGCAGTTCTTC.

CDR3 bases: TGCAGTGCTACTTTCGACAGGCTACAGAACTATGGCTACACCTTC. It codes for CSATFDRLQNYGYTF. The rearrangement uses TRBV20-1 and TRBJ1-2; D perhaps matches TRBD1 (6 bases). V was trimmed by 4 bases and J by 2 bases, leaving 17 bases between them. This CDR3 comprises 15 residues. CDR1 DFQATT and CDR2 SNEGSKA come from the germline V gene (reference sequence).

The chain uses TRBV4-1 and TRBJ1-6; the D is unclear. The germline CDR1 and CDR2 sequences are MGHRA and YSYEKL. V was pared by 1 base and J by 10 bases, with 20 bases between. The CDR3 extends over 17 amino acids. CDR3 DNA sequence: TGCGCCAGCAGCCAAGGGATGGCAGCGAGTACGGGATCACCCCTCCACTTT. Translated, it gives CASSQGMAASTGSPLHF.

V gene TRBV6-6 combines with J gene TRBJ2-3; D gene ambiguous. Germline V gene sequence: CDR1 MNHNY, CDR2 SVGAGI (reference sequence). V gave up 6 bases and J gave up 4 bases, with 11 bases separating them. CDR3 size: 13 residues. The CDR3: CASSSRNADTQYF. The DNA of the CDR3 is TGTGCCAGCAGCTCTAGAAATGCAGATACGCAGTATTTT.

J is TRBJ2-7 and V is TRBV5-8; no definite D call. The V gene lost 0 bases and the J gene lost 3 bases, with 7 bases spanning the gap. This CDR3 is built from 13 residues. Germline values: CDR1 SGHTS, CDR2 YDEGEE. CDR3 nucleotide sequence: TGTGCCAGCAGCTTGGATCTCCTCTACGAGCAGTACTTC. It is translated as CASSLDLLYEQYF.